What follows is one T cell receptor beta chain and its context. The time point: patch test 2, 6 weeks after DPC sensitization. Treatment given: therapeutic diphenylcyclopropenone sensitization with weekly scalp DPC. This record belongs to a study of human T cells and chemical hapten exposure. Background on the study: The upper back received 0.01% DPC by patch testing, with results read at 6 days.

Germline V lookup: CDR1 SGHNT, CDR2 YYREEE (reference sequence). The germline V and J ends were trimmed by 1 base and 7 bases, with 9 bases remaining between them. This CDR3 comprises 14 residues. The study's library attached unique molecular identifiers to single cDNA molecules. One entry per CDR3 protein, called by TCRdb with MiXCR from the RACE reads. The sample holds some 70,000 distinct CDR3 sequences, 10% seen once. The rearrangement links TRBV5-4 to TRBJ1-6, with D possibly TRBD1 on 5 matching bases. The TCR was taken from a woman aged 45-59 years with alopecia areata. Some clones in this sample may be carry-over from other donors' samples. The sequenced sample was whole blood, obtained in connection with sensitization to the hapten diphenylcyclopropenone (DPC). This chain's CDR3 is CASSLQGWNSPLHF. The CDR3 DNA sequence: TGTGCCAGCAGCTTGCAGGGATGGAATTCACCCCTCCACTTT.